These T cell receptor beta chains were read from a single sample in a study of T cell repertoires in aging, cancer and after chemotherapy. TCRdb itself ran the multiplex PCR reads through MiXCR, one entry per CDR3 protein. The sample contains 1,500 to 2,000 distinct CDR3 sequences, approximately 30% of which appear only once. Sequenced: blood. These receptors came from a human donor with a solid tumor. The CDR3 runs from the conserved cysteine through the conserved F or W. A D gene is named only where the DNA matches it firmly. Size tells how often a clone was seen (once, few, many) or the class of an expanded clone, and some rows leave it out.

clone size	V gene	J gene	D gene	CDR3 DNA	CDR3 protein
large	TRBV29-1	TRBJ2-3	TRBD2	TGCAGCGTGAGGGCGGGAGGCACAGATACGCAGTATTTT	CSVRAGGTDTQYF
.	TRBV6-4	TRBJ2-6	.	TGTGCCAGCAGTTATATCCCCGTGGACTTGAGGGCCAACGTCCTGACTTTC	CASSYIPVDLRANVLTF
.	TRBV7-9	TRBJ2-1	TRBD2	TGTGCCAGCAGCTTTGTCGGGGGGTACGGTGAGCAGTTCTTC	CASSFVGGYGEQFF
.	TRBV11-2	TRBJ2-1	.	TGTGCCAGCAGCTTAGAGAGGGGCCCCAAGTCGCGCAATGAGCAGTTCTTC	CASSLERGPKSRNEQFF
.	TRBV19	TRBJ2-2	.	TGTGCCAGTAGTATATCACTCGGGAACACCGGGGAGCTGTTTTTT	CASSISLGNTGELFF
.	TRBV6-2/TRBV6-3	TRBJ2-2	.	TGTGCCAGCAGTTACTCGAGTATCTCGGCCGGGGAGCTGTTTTTT	CASSYSSISAGELFF
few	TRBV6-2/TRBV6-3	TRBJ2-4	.	TGTGCCAGCAGCTTCGGCGTCCCAAGCGGCATTCAGTACTTC	CASSFGVPSGIQYF
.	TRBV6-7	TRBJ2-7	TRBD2	TGTGCCAGCAGCCCGGGACTAGCCCTCGAGCAGTACTTC	CASSPGLALEQYF
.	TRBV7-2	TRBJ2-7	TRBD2	TGTGCCAGCAGCTTGGCGGGAGGACTGCACGAGCAGTACTTC	CASSLAGGLHEQYF
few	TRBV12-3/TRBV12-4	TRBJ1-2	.	TGTGCCAGCACCCTGGTAGTGGGTAATGGCTACACCTTC	CASTLVVGNGYTF
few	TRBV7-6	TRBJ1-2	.	TGTGCCAGCAGCTTAGGGGGCGTTTCTGGCTACACCTTC	CASSLGGVSGYTF